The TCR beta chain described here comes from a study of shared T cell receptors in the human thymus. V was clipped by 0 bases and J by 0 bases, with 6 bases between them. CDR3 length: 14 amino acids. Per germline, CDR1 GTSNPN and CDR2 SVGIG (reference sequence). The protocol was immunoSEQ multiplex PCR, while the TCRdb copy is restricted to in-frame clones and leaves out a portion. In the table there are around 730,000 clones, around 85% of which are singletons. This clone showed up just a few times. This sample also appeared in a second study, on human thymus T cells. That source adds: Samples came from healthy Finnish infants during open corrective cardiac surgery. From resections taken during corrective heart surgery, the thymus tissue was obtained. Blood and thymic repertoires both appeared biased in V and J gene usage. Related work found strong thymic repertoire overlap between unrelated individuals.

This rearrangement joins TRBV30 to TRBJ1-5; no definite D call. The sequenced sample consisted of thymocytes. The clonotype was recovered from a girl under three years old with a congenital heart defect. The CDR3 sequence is CAWSVGNSNQPQHF. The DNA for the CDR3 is TGTGCCTGGAGTGTCGGGAATAGCAATCAGCCCCAGCATTTT.